The rows below give T cell receptor beta chains drawn from one sample of a study of shared clonotypes between healthy human individuals. The protocol was immunoSEQ multiplex PCR, while the TCRdb copy is restricted to in-frame clones and leaves out a portion. The data contain a few million clones, just over 90% of them seen just once; the ten biggest clones take up around 0.15%. Sample: naive CD4+ T cells sorted from blood. The receptors were sampled from a man aged 18 to 35 in good health. CDR3s include the opening cysteine and the closing phenylalanine or tryptophan. D genes are given only for firm matches. Only some rows state a clone size, as once, few, many or a class for expanded clones.

CDR3aa: CASSPGHLTDTQYF
CDR3nt: TGCGCCAGCAGCCCCGGGCACCTCACAGATACGCAGTATTTT
abundance: .
d_gene: .
v_gene: TRBV5-1
j_gene: TRBJ2-3

CDR3aa: CASSSLAGHEQYF
CDR3nt: TGTGCCAGCAGTTCGCTAGCGGGACACGAGCAGTACTTC
abundance: .
d_gene: TRBD2
v_gene: TRBV6-4
j_gene: TRBJ2-7

CDR3aa: CASTGVGPNPYEQYF
CDR3nt: TGTGCCAGCACCGGCGTCGGACCCAACCCCTACGAGCAGTACTTC
abundance: .
d_gene: .
v_gene: TRBV28
j_gene: TRBJ2-7

CDR3aa: CASSVEGSRETEAFF
CDR3nt: TGTGCCAGCAGCGTAGAAGGCAGTAGGGAAACTGAAGCTTTCTTT
abundance: .
d_gene: .
v_gene: TRBV9
j_gene: TRBJ1-1

CDR3aa: CASSLGPGGIGGYTF
CDR3nt: TGTGCCAGCAGTTTAGGCCCAGGGGGCATCGGTGGCTACACCTTC
abundance: .
d_gene: TRBD1
v_gene: TRBV27
j_gene: TRBJ1-2

CDR3aa: CASRRTGFNEKLFF
CDR3nt: TGTGCCAGCAGAAGGACAGGTTTTAATGAAAAACTGTTTTTT
abundance: .
d_gene: TRBD1
v_gene: TRBV2
j_gene: TRBJ1-4

CDR3aa: CASSYGIMNTEAFF
CDR3nt: TGTGCCAGCAGTTACGGGATAATGAACACTGAAGCTTTCTTT
abundance: .
d_gene: .
v_gene: TRBV6-5
j_gene: TRBJ1-1

CDR3aa: CASSLGVQGTEAFF
CDR3nt: TGTGCCAGCAGCTTAGGGGTTCAAGGCACTGAAGCTTTCTTT
abundance: few
d_gene: .
v_gene: TRBV7-9
j_gene: TRBJ1-1

CDR3aa: CAISEGGSSDTQYF
CDR3nt: TGTGCCATCAGTGAGGGCGGGAGCTCAGATACGCAGTATTTT
abundance: .
d_gene: TRBD2
v_gene: TRBV10-3
j_gene: TRBJ2-3

CDR3aa: CASRGQGSNYGYTF
CDR3nt: TGTGCCAGCAGGGGACAGGGATCTAACTATGGCTACACCTTC
abundance: .
d_gene: TRBD1
v_gene: TRBV6-5
j_gene: TRBJ1-2

CDR3aa: CASSLSMWGSPLHF
CDR3nt: TGTGCCAGCAGTTTATCGATGTGGGGGTCACCCCTCCACTTT
abundance: .
d_gene: .
v_gene: TRBV27
j_gene: TRBJ1-6

CDR3aa: CASSSTRTPSYEQYF
CDR3nt: TGCGCCAGCAGCTCTACACGGACTCCCAGCTACGAGCAGTACTTC
abundance: .
d_gene: .
v_gene: TRBV5-1
j_gene: TRBJ2-7

CDR3aa: CASSLQGQQPQHF
CDR3nt: TGTGCCAGCAGCTTACAGGGTCAACAGCCCCAGCATTTT
abundance: .
d_gene: .
v_gene: TRBV11-2
j_gene: TRBJ1-5

CDR3aa: CASRNRVGGNSPLHF
CDR3nt: TGTGCCAGCAGGAACAGGGTGGGCGGGAATTCACCCCTCCACTTT
abundance: few
d_gene: .
v_gene: TRBV6-1
j_gene: TRBJ1-6

CDR3aa: CASKGQGIQAEQYF
CDR3nt: TGTGCCAGTAAGGGCCAGGGGATACAGGCCGAGCAGTACTTC
abundance: .
d_gene: .
v_gene: TRBV19
j_gene: TRBJ2-7

CDR3aa: CASSLAQGTTGTDTQYF
CDR3nt: TGTGCCAGCAGCCTAGCACAGGGTACAACTGGCACAGATACGCAGTATTTT
abundance: .
d_gene: .
v_gene: TRBV7-9
j_gene: TRBJ2-3

CDR3aa: CASSLVAGIVTEAFF
CDR3nt: TGTGCCAGCAGCTTAGTCGCGGGGATAGTCACTGAAGCTTTCTTT
abundance: .
d_gene: .
v_gene: TRBV7-2
j_gene: TRBJ1-1

CDR3aa: CSVETRRGGGEETQYF
CDR3nt: TGCAGCGTTGAAACCCGCAGGGGCGGTGGAGAAGAGACCCAGTACTTC
abundance: .
d_gene: .
v_gene: TRBV29-1
j_gene: TRBJ2-5

CDR3aa: CASSEAWGISDNEQFF
CDR3nt: TGTGCCAGCAGTGAAGCATGGGGGATCTCCGACAATGAGCAGTTCTTC
abundance: .
d_gene: .
v_gene: TRBV6-1
j_gene: TRBJ2-1

CDR3aa: CASSPGGVEAFF
CDR3nt: TGTGCCAGCTCACCCGGGGGCGTTGAAGCTTTCTTT
abundance: .
d_gene: .
v_gene: TRBV18
j_gene: TRBJ1-1

CDR3aa: CASSPNRAEQFF
CDR3nt: TGTGCCAGCAGCCCGAACAGGGCTGAGCAGTTCTTC
abundance: .
d_gene: .
v_gene: TRBV7-2
j_gene: TRBJ2-1

CDR3aa: CASSGQLNTEAFF
CDR3nt: TGTGCCAGTAGTGGACAGCTGAACACTGAAGCTTTCTTT
abundance: .
d_gene: .
v_gene: TRBV19
j_gene: TRBJ1-1

CDR3aa: CASSHTEDTEAFF
CDR3nt: TGTGCCAGCAGCCACACGGAAGATACTGAAGCTTTCTTT
abundance: .
d_gene: .
v_gene: TRBV7-3
j_gene: TRBJ1-1

CDR3aa: CASSTGTSGGAETQYF
CDR3nt: TGCGCCAGCAGCACCGGGACTAGCGGGGGGGCGGAGACCCAGTACTTC
abundance: .
d_gene: TRBD2
v_gene: TRBV5-1
j_gene: TRBJ2-5

CDR3aa: CAWVEELKNTEAFF
CDR3nt: TGTGCCTGGGTCGAGGAGTTAAAGAACACTGAAGCTTTCTTT
abundance: .
d_gene: .
v_gene: TRBV30
j_gene: TRBJ1-1

CDR3aa: CASTLGQGNTGELFF
CDR3nt: TGTGCCAGCACCCTGGGACAGGGGAACACCGGGGAGCTGTTTTTT
abundance: once
d_gene: TRBD1
v_gene: TRBV6-5
j_gene: TRBJ2-2

CDR3aa: CASSSYDPNTGELFF
CDR3nt: TGTGCCAGCAGCTCGTATGACCCAAACACCGGGGAGCTGTTTTTT
abundance: .
d_gene: .
v_gene: TRBV7-6
j_gene: TRBJ2-2

CDR3aa: CASSLGVYGNTIYF
CDR3nt: TGTGCCAGCAGCTTAGGAGTATACGGAAACACCATATATTTT
abundance: .
d_gene: .
v_gene: TRBV7-8
j_gene: TRBJ1-3

CDR3aa: CASSSGDRVVDEQYF
CDR3nt: TGCGCCAGCAGCAGCGGGGACAGGGTAGTCGACGAGCAGTACTTC
abundance: .
d_gene: TRBD1
v_gene: TRBV5-1
j_gene: TRBJ2-7

CDR3aa: CASSGQLNYGYTF
CDR3nt: TGTGCCAGTAGTGGGCAGCTGAACTATGGCTACACCTTC
abundance: few
d_gene: .
v_gene: TRBV19
j_gene: TRBJ1-2

CDR3aa: CAISESADYGYTF
CDR3nt: TGTGCCATCAGTGAGTCAGCAGACTATGGCTACACCTTC
abundance: once
d_gene: .
v_gene: TRBV10-3
j_gene: TRBJ1-2

CDR3aa: CASSQDGSYTGELFF
CDR3nt: TGTGCCAGCAGCCAAGACGGAAGCTACACCGGGGAGCTGTTTTTT
abundance: .
d_gene: .
v_gene: TRBV4-2
j_gene: TRBJ2-2

CDR3aa: CASSQPSGRTSGRSTDTQYF
CDR3nt: TGCGCCAGCAGCCAGCCCAGTGGGAGGACTAGCGGGAGAAGCACAGATACGCAGTATTTT
abundance: .
d_gene: TRBD2
v_gene: TRBV4-1
j_gene: TRBJ2-3

CDR3aa: CSASTEGNYGYTF
CDR3nt: TGCAGCGCTTCGACAGAGGGGAACTATGGCTACACCTTC
abundance: .
d_gene: .
v_gene: TRBV29-1
j_gene: TRBJ1-2

CDR3aa: CASSPRYLGGGNNSPLHF
CDR3nt: TGTGCCAGCAGCCCCCGTTATCTTGGGGGAGGGAATAATTCACCCCTCCACTTT
abundance: .
d_gene: .
v_gene: TRBV7-2
j_gene: TRBJ1-6

CDR3aa: CASSHSSDPGISTGELFF
CDR3nt: TGCGCCAGCAGTCACTCCTCCGATCCAGGGATCAGTACGGGGGAGCTGTTTTTT
abundance: .
d_gene: .
v_gene: TRBV23-1
j_gene: TRBJ2-2

CDR3aa: CASSLTDSSYEQYF
CDR3nt: TGTGCCAGCAGCTTAACGGACAGCTCCTACGAGCAGTACTTC
abundance: .
d_gene: .
v_gene: TRBV7-9
j_gene: TRBJ2-7

CDR3aa: CASSQERAGANVLTF
CDR3nt: TGTGCCAGCAGTCAGGAACGGGCTGGGGCCAACGTCCTGACTTTC
abundance: .
d_gene: .
v_gene: TRBV28
j_gene: TRBJ2-6

CDR3aa: CASSRGLAGVFNEQYF
CDR3nt: TGTGCCAGCAGCCGGGGACTAGCGGGAGTCTTCAACGAGCAGTACTTC
abundance: .
d_gene: TRBD2
v_gene: TRBV5-4
j_gene: TRBJ2-7

CDR3aa: CASSFYEPSTDTQYF
CDR3nt: TGTGCCAGCAGCTTCTACGAGCCTAGCACAGATACGCAGTATTTT
abundance: .
d_gene: .
v_gene: TRBV11-2
j_gene: TRBJ2-3

CDR3aa: CASSLSWGQGVLSGNTIYF
CDR3nt: TGTGCCAGCAGCTTATCGTGGGGCCAGGGGGTTCTTTCTGGAAACACCATATATTTT
abundance: .
d_gene: TRBD1
v_gene: TRBV11-2
j_gene: TRBJ1-3

CDR3aa: CASSIEAGTNYGYTF
CDR3nt: TGTGCCAGTAGTATCGAGGCAGGGACTAACTATGGCTACACCTTC
abundance: .
d_gene: .
v_gene: TRBV19
j_gene: TRBJ1-2